One sample yielded the 5 T cell receptor beta chains listed below, sequenced in a study of vaccination and CD4 T cells after COVID-19. Antigen specificity for these receptors is unknown. Treatment reported: roughly 10-day PBMC culture with coronavirus spike peptide pools or control peptides (ViraFEST assay). The Oncomine TCR Beta short-read assay sequenced DNA from cultured CD4+ T cells. TCRdb redid the calling of the PCR reads with MiXCR, one entry per CDR3 protein. This sample carries more than 13,000 distinct CDR3 sequences, less than 25% of them seen once, and the ten largest clones take 15% to 20%. Sequenced here: CD4+ T cells from blood, cultured in vitro, sampled after SARS-CoV-2 vaccination. The receptors were gathered from a human donor who had recovered from COVID-19.

Comments on this clonotype: A read error may produce the germline difference seen at one junction end. The V and J genes are TRBV15 and TRBJ2-2, with 11 positions matching TRBD2. The CDR3 has 17 amino acids. Germline-derived CDR1 and CDR2 are LNHNV and YYDKDF (reference sequence). CDR3 sequence: CATCRSGLAANTGELFF. In nucleotides, the CDR3 is TGTGCCACCTGCAGATCGGGACTAGCGGCAAACACCGGGGAGCTGTTTTTT.

The V gene is TRBV15, the J gene TRBJ1-1, with a weak D call TRBD1 (5 bases). This CDR3 is 13 amino acids long. The germline V gene has CDR1 LNHNV and CDR2 YYDKDF (reference sequence). V lost 3 bases to trimming and J lost 3 bases, with 8 bases between them. The CDR3 DNA follows: TGTGCCACCAGCAGGCAGGGTTACACTGAAGCTTTCTTT. This translates into CATSRQGYTEAFF.

V usage is TRBV10-3 and J usage is TRBJ2-7, with D uncertain. Looked up from germline, CDR1 is ENHRY and CDR2 is SYGVKD. The V and J ends lost 2 bases and 2 bases respectively, with 7 bases between them. This CDR3 contains 13 residues. Written as DNA, the CDR3 is TGTGCCATCAGTGAGAGGGTTACCTACGAGCAGTACTTC. It yields the protein CAISERVTYEQYF.

This clonotype appeared a few times. The chain is built from TRBV2 and TRBJ2-1; 8 nucleotides align to TRBD1. The length of the CDR3 is 15 residues. The germline CDR1 and CDR2 sequences are SNHLY and FYNNEI. The V segment lost 7 bases and the J segment 3 bases; nucleotides outside the gene matches: 8. The DNA of the CDR3 is TGTGCCAGCACCCCCCGGACAGGGTTCTACAATGAGCAGTTCTTC. Translated, it gives CASTPRTGFYNEQFF.

This clonotype was seen a handful of times. V and J are TRBV20-1 and TRBJ2-1; possible D gene TRBD2, 5 bases. The CDR3 is made up of 14 amino acids. Trimming stripped 1 base from V and 5 bases from J, with 12 bases between. From germline, CDR1 is DFQATT and CDR2 SNEGSKA (reference sequence). The DNA of the CDR3 is TGCAGTGCTAGAGGCCCGATAGCGAACAATGAGCAGTTCTTC. It codes for CSARGPIANNEQFF.